One T cell receptor (beta chain) is described in this entry. The antigen is undetermined. The data are from a study of cytomegalovirus exposure and HLA in healthy donors. The primer mix had 60 Vbeta and 13 Jbeta primers. Repertoires were generated with immunoSEQ multiplex PCR, while TCRdb's copy carries only in-frame clones and drops some. Counted here are nearly 300,000 clones, 86% occurring once; the ten biggest clones make up 3.5% to 4%. Per germline, CDR1 SQVTM and CDR2 ANQGSEA. With 0 bases clipped from V and 8 bases from J, the junction kept 9 bases outside the gene matches. The CDR3 is made up of 14 amino acids. Whole-study findings and limits: The Asian-associated ancestry cluster reportedly had fewer N-insertions than the 666-donor mean in a later analysis. For TCR beta chains, V- and J-gene trimming was later linked to a missense DCLRE1C variant.

The sample consisted of PBMCs. This TCR came from a man aged 35-49 years in good health and CMV-seropositive. The chain couples TRBV29-1 to TRBJ1-2; the match to TRBD1 covers 7 bases. CDR3 loop: CSVEDPAGGRGYTF. For the CDR3, the DNA is TGCAGCGTTGAAGATCCTGCAGGGGGTCGGGGCTACACCTTC.